Each of the 27 T cell receptor beta chains below was sequenced from the same sample in a study of shared clonotypes between healthy human individuals. Profiled with immunoSEQ multiplex PCR; TCRdb holds only in-frame clones, not every one. The data show 850,000 to 1,200,000 clones, under 80% seen once. Sequencing was done on a sample of memory CD4+ T cells sorted from blood. Subset specified: CD45RA-negative fraction. The receptors here all came from a man between 18 and 29 years old in good health.

Notes on this clone: This may stem from a read error, because a much larger clone lies one nucleotide away. The CDR3 bases are TGTGCCAGCAGCTTAGGTACCTACGAGCAGTACTTC. It specifies CASSLGTYEQYF. J is TRBJ2-5 and V is TRBV7-9; D gene ambiguous. The J call may be incorrect, as the DNA end agrees better with TRBJ2-7. Germline CDR1 is SEHNR and CDR2 is FQNEAQ (reference sequence). The CDR3 runs to 12 residues.

The chain carries TRBV18 and TRBJ1-4; D is uncertain. Germline CDR1 KGHSH, CDR2 LQKENI. V was shortened by 2 bases and J by 7 bases, with 8 bases between the two germline ends. The CDR3 has 13 residues. The CDR3 loop is CASSPGIGEKLFF. DNA for the CDR3: TGTGCCAGCTCACCAGGCATCGGTGAAAAACTGTTTTTT.

The genes are TRBV15 and TRBJ2-1, with 8 bases lining up with TRBD2. Germline CDR1 reads LNHNV; CDR2 reads YYDKDF (reference sequence). The CDR3 consists of 16 residues. J gave up 7 bases and V 0 bases, and 8 bases lay outside the gene matches. The DNA for the CDR3 is TGTGCCACCAGCAGAGACCTGGGAGCGGGAGTAAATGAGCAGTTCTTC. Translating gives CATSRDLGAGVNEQFF.

The chain employs TRBV7-9 and TRBJ2-1; D is unresolved. V was shortened by 3 bases and J by 10 bases, with 16 bases between the two germline ends. Germline CDR1 and CDR2: SEHNR and FQNEAQ (reference sequence). The CDR3 has 14 amino acids. The CDR3 sequence is CASSFGFERLEQFF. The CDR3 DNA follows: TGTGCCAGCAGCTTTGGATTTGAAAGACTCGAGCAGTTCTTC. Filled out from reference TRBV7-9 and TRBJ2-1, the complete variable domain reads DTGVSQNPRHKITKRGQNVTFRCDPISEHNRLYWYRQTLGQGPEFLTYFQNEAQLEKSRLLSDRFSAERPKGSFSTLEIQRTEQGDSAMYLCASSFGFERLEQFFGPGTRLTVL.

The rearrangement links TRBV2 to TRBJ2-5, with D possibly matching TRBD1 (6 bases). This CDR3 spans 14 amino acids. Germline lookup yields CDR1 SNHLY and CDR2 FYNNEI. V was shortened by 1 base and J by 5 bases, with 11 bases between the two germline ends. CDR3 in amino acids: CASSEENRGETQYF. CDR3 in DNA: TGTGCCAGCAGTGAAGAGAATAGGGGGGAGACCCAGTACTTC.

This rearrangement joins TRBV5-6 to TRBJ2-7; 7 bases are a match to TRBD2. Germline lookup yields CDR1 SGHDT and CDR2 YYEEEE. The CDR3 sequence is 14 residues long. V shed 4 bases and J 3 bases; nucleotides not matched to a gene: 7. CDR3 residues: CASSTRTRSYEQYF. CDR3 sequence (DNA): TGTGCCAGCAGCACCCGGACTAGGAGCTACGAGCAGTACTTC. Looking up the rest from reference TRBV5-6 and TRBJ2-7 gives the full variable domain: DAGVTQSPTHLIKTRGQQVTLRCSPKSGHDTVSWYQQALGQGPQFIFQYYEEEERQRGNFPDRFSGHQFPNYSSELNVNALLLGDSALYLCASSTRTRSYEQYFGPGTRLTVT.

This clone was detected only once. The DNA for the CDR3 is TGCAGCACCCGAACCGGGGGGAACACTGAAGCTTTCTTT. Its translation: CSTRTGGNTEAFF. The rearrangement links TRBV29-1 to TRBJ1-1, with D perhaps matching TRBD1 (5 bases). Germline assignment: CDR1 SQVTM and CDR2 ANQGSEA. V lost 8 bases and J lost 1, with 14 bases in between. There are 13 residues in the CDR3.

The sample holds a few counts of this clone. The V and J genes are TRBV30 and TRBJ2-5; D gene unclear. V was trimmed by 3 bases and J by 5 bases, leaving 10 bases between them. The CDR3 is 12 amino acids. Germline values: CDR1 GTSNPN, CDR2 SVGIG (reference sequence). CDR3 in DNA: TGTGCCTGGAGCGCGACGGTGGAGACCCAGTACTTC. It translates to CAWSATVETQYF.

The chain links TRBV10-3 to TRBJ1-3; unclear D gene. The length of the CDR3 is 15 residues. CDR1 is ENHRY, CDR2 SYGVKD, per germline. Trimming cost V 4 bases and J 4 bases, with 14 bases left between them. DNA for the CDR3: TGTGCCATCAGTGCGCCCAATAAACAGGGAAACACCATATATTTT. This gives the protein CAISAPNKQGNTIYF.

The chain carries TRBV18 and TRBJ1-1; no clear D gene. Germline CDR1 is KGHSH and CDR2 is LQKENI. Trimming left V 6 bases short and J 4 bases short, with 9 bases between. The CDR3 spans 12 residues. DNA of the CDR3: TGTGCCAGCTCCGGGGTGGTCACTGAAGCTTTCTTT. Translating it yields CASSGVVTEAFF.

This sequence joins TRBV10-3 and TRBJ2-7; a possible D gene is TRBD1 (5 bases). V lost 7 bases to trimming and J lost 0 bases, with 13 bases between them. The length of the CDR3 is 14 residues. Looked up from germline, CDR1 is ENHRY and CDR2 is SYGVKD. The DNA for the CDR3 is TGTGCCATCACGGCAGGGTGGTCCTCCTACGAGCAGTACTTC. This translates into CAITAGWSSYEQYF.

The V call is TRBV29-1, the J call TRBJ1-5; D gene uncertain. Between the trimmed V and J ends, which lost 4 bases and 4 bases, there was a span of 8 bases. CDR1 is SQVTM and CDR2 is ANQGSEA in the germline V gene. The CDR3 extends over 12 amino acids. The CDR3 loop is CSVGAQNQPQHF. CDR3 nucleotides: TGCAGCGTTGGGGCCCAGAATCAGCCCCAGCATTTT.

This clone was counted between two and nine times. The chain uses TRBV10-3 and TRBJ1-2; 7 nucleotides agree with TRBD1. Germline values: CDR1 ENHRY, CDR2 SYGVKD. The CDR3 has 13 residues. Losses at the gene ends were 5 bases for V and 6 bases for J; bases not matched to a gene: 6. The CDR3 DNA reads TGTGCCATCAGTCAAATTGACAGGGATGGCTACACCTTC. Its translation: CAISQIDRDGYTF.

This chain uses TRBV30 with TRBJ2-7; no firm D call. The CDR3 runs 11 residues. The germline CDR1 and CDR2 sequences are GTSNPN and SVGIG (reference sequence). V was trimmed by 5 bases and J by 3 bases, leaving 8 bases between them. CDR3 in amino acids: CAWVSSYEQYF. The DNA of the CDR3 is TGTGCCTGGGTAAGCAGCTACGAGCAGTACTTC.

The rearrangement joins TRBV18 to TRBJ2-7; TRBD1 matches at 12 bases. J was trimmed by 5 bases and V by 2 bases; bases with no gene match: 4. The germline gives CDR1 KGHSH, CDR2 LQKENI. The CDR3 consists of 15 residues. The CDR3 region has the DNA TGTGCCAGCTCACCATTGGGACAGGGGGCCCACGAGCAGTACTTC. Protein: CASSPLGQGAHEQYF.

This clone has ten or more counts. The sample carries other DNA sequences with the same CDR3. This chain links TRBV5-1 with TRBJ1-5; D gene uncertain. The CDR3 is 15 residues long. Germline V lookup: CDR1 SGHRS, CDR2 YFSETQ. The V end lost 0 bases, the J end lost 0 bases, and 7 bases lay between the germline ends. DNA for the CDR3: TGCGCCAGCAGCTTGGAAGGGATTAGCAATCAGCCCCAGCATTTT. It specifies CASSLEGISNQPQHF. Looking up the rest from reference TRBV5-1 and TRBJ1-5 gives the full variable domain: KAGVTQTPRYLIKTRGQQVTLSCSPISGHRSVSWYQQTPGQGLQFLFEYFSETQRNKGNFPGRFSGRQFSNSRSEMNVSTLELGDSALYLCASSLEGISNQPQHFGDGTRLSIL.

The chain links TRBV10-3 to TRBJ2-5, with 7 bases lining up with TRBD2. V shed 4 bases, J shed 5 bases, and the junction held 7 bases outside the gene matches. From germline, CDR1 is ENHRY and CDR2 SYGVKD. The length of the CDR3 is 14 residues. CDR3 region: CAISVGGSGETQYF. CDR3 in DNA: TGTGCCATCAGTGTTGGCGGGAGTGGGGAGACCCAGTACTTC.

The chain couples TRBV30 to TRBJ1-6; D not certain. The CDR3 contains 11 residues. Trimming took off 3 bases at V and 7 bases at J, with 4 bases between the two ends. Germline lookup yields CDR1 GTSNPN and CDR2 SVGIG (reference sequence). As DNA, the CDR3 is TGTGCCTGGAGATCCAATTCACCCCTCCACTTT. Amino acid sequence: CAWRSNSPLHF.

The chain joins TRBV4-1 to TRBJ2-7; D not resolved. The CDR3 is 13 residues long. Germline V gene sequence: CDR1 MGHRA, CDR2 YSYEKL. The V end was cut by 0 bases, the J end by 6 bases, with 9 bases between. CDR3: CASSQEALGEQYF. DNA for the CDR3: TGCGCCAGCAGCCAAGAGGCCCTCGGCGAGCAGTACTTC.

Notes on this clone: Other DNA variants within this sample encode the same CDR3. The J gene is TRBJ1-5, the V gene TRBV10-3; a possible D gene is TRBD1 (5 bases). With 0 bases removed from V and 7 bases from J, the gap between germline ends came to 10 bases. Germline V CDR1 and CDR2: ENHRY, SYGVKD. The CDR3 is made up of 14 amino acids. The CDR3 sequence is CAISESQGGQPQHF. CDR3 coding DNA: TGTGCCATCAGTGAGTCCCAGGGCGGACAGCCCCAGCATTTT.

The chain uses TRBV9 and TRBJ2-7; TRBD2 matches at 11 bases. There are 15 residues in the CDR3. From germline, CDR1 is SGDLS and CDR2 YYNGEE. With 0 bases clipped from V and 6 bases from J, the junction kept 5 bases outside the gene matches. The CDR3 DNA reads TGTGCCAGCAGCGTAGGTGGACTAGCGGGTTCCGAGCAGTACTTC. Its protein product is CASSVGGLAGSEQYF. Together with reference TRBV9 and TRBJ2-7, the CDR3 gives the full variable domain: DSGVTQTPKHLITATGQRVTLRCSPRSGDLSVYWYQQSLDQGLQFLIQYYNGEERAKGNILERFSAQQFPDLHSELNLSSLELGDSALYFCASSVGGLAGSEQYFGPGTRLTVT.

This CDR3 reads CAWRKGTLPSYNEQFF. The CDR3, as DNA: TGTGCCTGGAGGAAAGGGACTTTACCCTCCTACAATGAGCAGTTCTTC. The chain combines TRBV30 with TRBJ2-1, with a weak D call TRBD2 (6 bases). V was clipped by 3 bases and J by 0 bases, with 15 bases between them. Germline V lookup: CDR1 GTSNPN, CDR2 SVGIG (reference sequence). The CDR3 runs 16 residues. Looking up the rest from reference TRBV30 and TRBJ2-1 gives the full variable domain: SQTIHQWPATLVQPVGSPLSLECTVEGTSNPNLYWYRQAAGRGLQLLFYSVGIGQISSEVPQNLSASRPQDRQFILSSKKLLLSDSGFYLCAWRKGTLPSYNEQFFGPGTRLTVL.

The CDR3 sequence: CASSLVTGGNYEQYF. DNA of the CDR3: TGCGCCAGCAGCTTGGTTACAGGGGGCAACTACGAGCAGTACTTC. The chain recombines TRBV5-1 with TRBJ2-7, with TRBD1 matching over 9 bases. The CDR3 is 15 amino acids. In germline, CDR1 is SGHRS, CDR2 YFSETQ. Losses at the gene ends were 0 bases for V and 3 bases for J; bases not matched to a gene: 4.

This clone was seen just once. The chain uses TRBV30 and TRBJ2-5; 7 nucleotides line up with TRBD1. The V and J ends lost 5 bases and 9 bases, in that order; junction bases with no gene match: 12. The CDR3 extends over 13 amino acids. The germline CDR1 and CDR2 sequences are GTSNPN and SVGIG (reference sequence). For the CDR3, the DNA is TGTGCCTGGGGCACTGGACAGGTGGTTTCCCAGTACTTC. This encodes CAWGTGQVVSQYF. Full variable domain (missing parts from reference TRBV30 and TRBJ2-5): SQTIHQWPATLVQPVGSPLSLECTVEGTSNPNLYWYRQAAGRGLQLLFYSVGIGQISSEVPQNLSASRPQDRQFILSSKKLLLSDSGFYLCAWGTGQVVSQYFGPGTRLLVL.

This chain connects TRBV2 to TRBJ2-7; 11 bases match TRBD1. V lost 4 bases, J lost 5 bases, and 4 bases stayed unmatched. The germline CDR1 and CDR2 sequences are SNHLY and FYNNEI. The CDR3 covers 14 residues. The CDR3 sequence is CASSVDRGLDEQYF. In nucleotides, the CDR3 is TGTGCCAGCAGTGTGGACAGGGGGCTCGACGAGCAGTACTTC.

In its sample, this clone was seen once. The chain combines TRBV2 with TRBJ2-5; 12 bases align to TRBD2. Trimming cost V 7 bases and J 0 bases; bases outside gene matches: 3. Germline CDR1 SNHLY, CDR2 FYNNEI. The CDR3 has 15 amino acids. The CDR3 protein is CASTGLAGYQETQYF. CDR3 nucleotides: TGTGCCAGCACTGGACTAGCGGGGTACCAAGAGACCCAGTACTTC.

The chain is built from TRBV6-1 and TRBJ2-7, with D perhaps TRBD1 or TRBD2 (5 bases each). Germline CDR1 reads MNHNS; CDR2 reads SASEGT. The CDR3 runs 15 residues. Trimming took 7 bases from V and 0 from J, leaving 16 bases between them. This CDR3 reads CASTLTGTDSYEQYF. Here the CDR3 DNA reads TGTGCCAGCACCTTGACCGGGACGGACTCCTACGAGCAGTACTTC.